Following are 30 T cell receptor beta chains from one sample sequenced in a study of CD8 T cells in ankylosing spondylitis. Study results and limitations: Eight highly homologous variants formed a TCR beta motif that appeared characteristic of ankylosing spondylitis blood.

TCRdb reprocessed the 5' RACE reads with MiXCR, giving one entry per CDR3 protein. Of 100,000 to 150,000 distinct CDR3 sequences listed, roughly 17% are singletons. For these TCRs, the target antigens are not known. Sequenced input: blood, either unsorted or a sorted T cell fraction (not recorded which). These receptor sequences come from a male donor with ankylosing spondylitis.

This clonotype occurred a few times. J is TRBJ2-1 and V is TRBV20-1; D call uncertain. CDR1 and CDR2 (germline): DFQATT, SNEGSKA (reference sequence). The CDR3 loop spans 12 amino acids. The V end was cut by 5 bases, the J end by 10 bases, with 15 bases between. Written as DNA, the CDR3 is TGCAGTGCTCCCTCTAGGTTGTGGGAGCAGTTCTTC. Its translation is CSAPSRLWEQFF.

This clonotype came up a few times. The CDR3, as DNA: TGTGCCAGCAGCTTAACTCCGGGACTAGCGACCGTCGGGGAGCTGTTTTTT. It encodes CASSLTPGLATVGELFF. V and J are TRBV7-3 and TRBJ2-2, with TRBD2 identical over 10 bases. CDR3 length: 17 amino acids. The germline V gene encodes CDR1 SGHTA and CDR2 FQGTGA. V shed 0 bases, J shed 7 bases, and the junction held 8 bases outside the gene matches.

The chain recombines TRBV15 with TRBJ1-3, with D perhaps TRBD1 (5 bases). CDR3 length: 15 amino acids. Germline values: CDR1 LNHNV, CDR2 YYDKDF (reference sequence). The V end lost 3 bases, the J end lost 2 bases, and 11 bases lay between the germline ends. The CDR3 here is CATSRTVTTGNTIYF. The CDR3 DNA follows: TGTGCCACCAGCAGGACAGTAACCACTGGAAACACCATATATTTT.

This clonotype was observed a few times. V usage is TRBV5-1 and J usage is TRBJ2-2; D uncertain. Per the germline V gene, CDR1 is SGHRS and CDR2 is YFSETQ. The V end lost 1 base, the J end lost 1 base, and 8 bases lay between the germline ends. CDR3 size: 15 residues. CDR3 nucleotides: TGCGCCAGCAGCTTGCTTTGGGAGAACACCGGGGAGCTGTTTTTT. Its translation is CASSLLWENTGELFF.

A few counts support this clonotype. This sequence joins TRBV7-8 and TRBJ1-5; D ambiguous. Germline values: CDR1 SGHVS, CDR2 FQNEAQ. The V end was cut by 1 base, the J end by 2 bases, with 9 bases between. This CDR3 region has 15 residues. In DNA form, the CDR3 reads TGTGCCAGCAGCTTAGGAACTGCGCGCAATCAGCCCCAGCATTTT. Its protein is CASSLGTARNQPQHF.

This clonotype was found a few times. The chain has TRBV7-9 and TRBJ1-3, with D tentatively TRBD1 (5 bases). CDR3 size: 16 residues. With 5 bases removed from V and 0 bases from J, the gap between germline ends came to 14 bases. Germline V lookup: CDR1 SEHNR, CDR2 FQNEAQ (reference sequence). As DNA, the CDR3 is TGTGCCAGCAGCCCGGGGACGGGGAGCTCTGGAAACACCATATATTTT. Translated: CASSPGTGSSGNTIYF.

There are a few counts of this clonotype. The J gene is TRBJ2-2, the V gene TRBV7-9; D is possibly TRBD1 (5 bases). CDR3 length: 14 residues. V was pared by 8 bases and J by 4 bases, with 14 bases between. Germline V lookup: CDR1 SEHNR, CDR2 FQNEAQ (reference sequence). The CDR3 DNA reads TGTGCCAGCTTGCGGCAGGGTATCACCGGGGAGCTGTTTTTT. Its translation: CASLRQGITGELFF.

There are many counts of this clonotype. V and J are TRBV12-3 or TRBV12-4 and TRBJ2-2; no definite D call. There are 14 residues in the CDR3. V was pared by 4 bases and J by 5 bases, with 11 bases between. CDR3 region: CASSSTGATGELFF. CDR3 bases: TGTGCCAGCAGTTCGACTGGAGCGACCGGGGAGCTGTTTTTT.

CDR3 coding DNA: TGTGCCAGCAGTTTGGGCGGGGGCCATGTCTACGAGCAGTACTTC. Protein: CASSLGGGHVYEQYF. The chain recombines TRBV27 with TRBJ2-7; tentative D call: TRBD2 (7 bases). The CDR3 sequence is 15 residues long. Germline CDR1 reads MNHEY; CDR2 reads SMNVEV (reference sequence). Trimming removed 3 bases from V and 3 bases from J, with 15 bases in between.

This clonotype came up a few times. The genes are TRBV10-3 and TRBJ2-5; D might be TRBD2 (5 bases). The germline V gene has CDR1 ENHRY and CDR2 SYGVKD. This CDR3 has 12 amino acids. The V and J ends lost 4 bases and 5 bases respectively, with 8 bases between them. This CDR3 is CAISGTGETQYF. The CDR3 region has the DNA TGTGCCATCAGTGGCACGGGGGAGACCCAGTACTTC.

The chain employs TRBV24-1 and TRBJ2-2; the D is unclear. Trimming left V 5 bases short and J 0 bases short, with 12 bases between. Germline V gene data show CDR1 as KGHDR and CDR2 as SFDVKD. The CDR3 runs 16 residues. CDR3 sequence: CATSGPTVANTGELFF. The CDR3 coding sequence is TGTGCCACCAGTGGCCCTACAGTTGCGAACACCGGGGAGCTGTTTTTT.

The V and J genes are TRBV7-9 and TRBJ2-5; weak D call: TRBD1 (6 bases). Germline CDR1 SEHNR, CDR2 FQNEAQ (reference sequence). V was trimmed by 8 bases and J by 1 base, leaving 11 bases between them. The length of the CDR3 is 13 residues. CDR3: CASGDRSQETQYF. DNA of the CDR3: TGTGCCAGCGGAGACAGGAGCCAAGAGACCCAGTACTTC.

This clonotype appeared many times. The chain is built from TRBV25-1 and TRBJ2-7; D is unresolved. Germline V lookup: CDR1 MGHDK, CDR2 SYGVNS. CDR3 length: 13 amino acids. V gave up 3 bases and J gave up 1 base, with 7 bases separating them. The CDR3 loop reads CASSDAGSYEQYF. In DNA form, the CDR3 reads TGTGCCAGCAGTGATGCCGGTTCCTACGAGCAGTACTTC.

The chain carries TRBV20-1 and TRBJ1-1; 10 bases match TRBD1. There are 16 residues in the CDR3. With V trimmed by 3 bases and J by 3 bases, 10 bases remained unmatched. Germline loops: CDR1 DFQATT, CDR2 SNEGSKA (reference sequence). CDR3 loop: CSASTTGGGGDTEAFF. The CDR3 DNA reads as TGCAGTGCTAGTACGACAGGGGGCGGGGGGGACACTGAAGCTTTCTTT.

This clonotype turned up a few times. The chain employs TRBV9 and TRBJ2-1; 12 nucleotides line up with TRBD1. V shed 3 bases and J 9 bases; nucleotides not matched to a gene: 4. The CDR3 totals 14 residues. Germline V gene data show CDR1 as SGDLS and CDR2 as YYNGEE. The CDR3 loop reads CASSEGTGGGEQFF. Written as DNA, the CDR3 is TGTGCCAGCAGCGAAGGGACAGGGGGCGGTGAGCAGTTCTTC.

This clonotype turned up a few times. CDR3 residues: CASSVEQRGNSPLHF. CDR3 coding DNA: TGTGCCAGCAGCGTAGAACAGCGAGGGAATTCACCCCTCCACTTT. The rearrangement uses TRBV9 and TRBJ1-6; D is uncertain. The CDR3 has 15 residues. The V end was cut by 0 bases, the J end by 7 bases, with 11 bases between. Germline V gene data show CDR1 as SGDLS and CDR2 as YYNGEE. The full variable domain, in which reference TRBV9 and TRBJ1-6 provide the parts outside the CDR3, is DSGVTQTPKHLITATGQRVTLRCSPRSGDLSVYWYQQSLDQGLQFLIQYYNGEERAKGNILERFSAQQFPDLHSELNLSSLELGDSALYFCASSVEQRGNSPLHFGNGTRLTVT.

This clonotype was detected many times. The gene calls are TRBV6-5 and TRBJ2-5; no firm D call. The CDR3 extends over 15 amino acids. The germline V gene has CDR1 MNHEY and CDR2 SVGAGI. The V end was cut by 2 bases, the J end by 5 bases, with 15 bases between. The CDR3, as DNA: TGTGCCAGCAGTTACGCAGGAAATTTTGCGGAGACCCAGTACTTC. This translates into CASSYAGNFAETQYF.

The chain employs TRBV29-1 and TRBJ1-3, with TRBD1 as a possible D gene (5 bases). Per germline, CDR1 SQVTM and CDR2 ANQGSEA. The CDR3 spans 13 residues. V gave up 3 bases and J gave up 3 bases, with 9 bases separating them. The CDR3 sequence is CSVEGGDGNTIYF. DNA of the CDR3: TGCAGCGTTGAGGGGGGGGATGGAAACACCATATATTTT.

This clonotype was seen many times. The gene calls are TRBV20-1 and TRBJ1-1; TRBD1 matches at 9 bases. With 1 base clipped from V and 0 bases from J, the junction kept 9 bases outside the gene matches. The germline V gene has CDR1 DFQATT and CDR2 SNEGSKA (reference sequence). CDR3 length equals 17 residues. Here the CDR3 reads CSARVDRGTSMNTEAFF. As DNA, the CDR3 is TGCAGTGCTAGAGTAGACAGGGGGACCAGTATGAACACTGAAGCTTTCTTT.

This clonotype came up many times. The chain couples TRBV28 to TRBJ2-3; D remains unclear. CDR1 and CDR2 from the germline V gene are MDHEN and SYDVKM. V lost 5 bases and J 3 bases, leaving 6 bases between the germline ends. CDR3 size: 12 residues. The DNA for the CDR3 is TGTGCCAGCAGTCCTGGGACAGATACGCAGTATTTT. Encoded protein: CASSPGTDTQYF.

CDR3 region: CASSQDPWVAGEQRGSNEQFF. For the CDR3, the DNA is TGTGCCAGCAGCCAAGATCCATGGGTAGCGGGAGAACAACGTGGGTCCAATGAGCAGTTCTTC. The rearrangement joins TRBV3-1 to TRBJ2-1; 9 nucleotides line up with TRBD2. CDR1 and CDR2 (germline): LGHDT, YNNKEL (reference sequence). The CDR3 extends over 21 amino acids. V trimming: 0 bases; J trimming: 6 bases; junction bases outside the gene matches: 21.

The V gene is TRBV29-1, the J gene TRBJ2-7; no firm D call. CDR3 length: 14 residues. CDR1 is SQVTM and CDR2 is ANQGSEA in the germline V gene. Deletions cut 4 bases from V and 5 bases from J, with 18 bases between. The CDR3 DNA is TGCAGCGTTGTGGGTTCAGGTCATGTGGACGAGCAGTACTTC. It codes for CSVVGSGHVDEQYF.

The rearrangement joins TRBV2 to TRBJ2-1, with 12 bases lining up with TRBD2. Per germline, CDR1 SNHLY and CDR2 FYNNEI. CDR3 length: 16 residues. Trimming cost V 6 bases and J 3 bases; bases outside gene matches: 6. The CDR3 spells CASRETSGRIYNEQFF. The CDR3 DNA reads as TGTGCCAGCAGAGAGACTAGCGGGAGAATCTACAATGAGCAGTTCTTC.

This rearrangement joins TRBV21-1 to TRBJ2-1; the D call TRBD2 from the table was never checked on the DNA. TRBV21-1 has pseudogene status. The CDR3 is made up of 16 amino acids. The CDR3 spells CASRNQRAGPRGEQFF. The CDR3, as DNA: TGTGCCAGCAGAAACCAGCGGGCGGGCCCACGGGGTGAGCAGTTCTTC.

The chain couples TRBV12-3 or TRBV12-4 to TRBJ2-2; D remains ambiguous. V shed 6 bases and J shed 8 bases, with 16 bases lying between them. The CDR3 totals 14 residues. The CDR3 here is CASSPGPLMGELFF. The CDR3 region has the DNA TGTGCCAGCAGCCCCGGCCCGCTTATGGGGGAGCTGTTTTTT.

This clonotype appeared a few times. The chain recombines TRBV7-9 with TRBJ2-2; D gene uncertain. The CDR3 covers 15 residues. The V end was cut by 4 bases, the J end by 4 bases, with 13 bases between. Germline values: CDR1 SEHNR, CDR2 FQNEAQ (reference sequence). CDR3 bases: TGTGCCAGCAGCTCGGGTGGCCTACTCACCGGGGAGCTGTTTTTT. Translation gives CASSSGGLLTGELFF.

This clonotype has only a few counts. The gene calls are TRBV7-8 and TRBJ2-7; 8 bases agree with TRBD2. The CDR3 is 16 residues long. With 6 bases clipped from V and 2 bases from J, the junction kept 12 bases outside the gene matches. The germline V gene has CDR1 SGHVS and CDR2 FQNEAQ. For the CDR3, the DNA is TGTGCCAGCAGTTTGCCCTCGGGAGGGCCCACCTACGAGCAGTACTTC. This translates into CASSLPSGGPTYEQYF.

The gene calls are TRBV20-1 and TRBJ2-1; 8 nucleotides align to TRBD2. This CDR3 contains 15 residues. The germline gives CDR1 DFQATT, CDR2 SNEGSKA (reference sequence). V was pared by 3 bases and J by 8 bases, with 12 bases of the junction left unmatched. The CDR3 is CSASLKREPRHEQFF. For the CDR3, the DNA is TGCAGTGCTAGCCTTAAGCGGGAGCCTCGGCATGAGCAGTTCTTC.

This sequence joins TRBV12-3 or TRBV12-4 and TRBJ2-3; TRBD1 matches at 9 bases. The V and J ends lost 2 bases and 2 bases, in that order; junction bases with no gene match: 8. The CDR3 has 17 residues. CDR3 amino acids: CASSLPLGTGITDTQYF. Written as DNA, the CDR3 is TGTGCCAGCAGTTTACCCCTCGGGACAGGGATCACAGATACGCAGTATTTT.

This clonotype was seen a few times. The V and J genes are TRBV3-1 and TRBJ2-7; 7 bases align to TRBD2. Germline V gene sequence: CDR1 LGHDT, CDR2 YNNKEL (reference sequence). Trimming at V came to 2 bases and at J to 5 bases, leaving 12 bases not matched to a gene. The CDR3 runs 16 residues. DNA for the CDR3: TGTGCCAGCAGCCAACCCCGTGGCGGGAGTGGCCACGAGCAGTACTTC. It yields the protein CASSQPRGGSGHEQYF.